The 10 T cell receptor beta chains below come from one sample, sequenced in a study of tumor-infiltrating T cells and Merkel cell polyomavirus. Study-wide background: The study examined CD8+ T cells specific for the Merkel cell polyomavirus KLL epitope.

TCRdb's table, derived via immunoSEQ multiplex PCR, lists solely in-frame clones and lacks some. Of 20,000 to 30,000 clones listed, 87% were seen once; the top ten hold around 2.8%. Every patient's tumor was robustly positive for Merkel cell polyomavirus Large T antigen on immunohistochemistry. Source material: lymph node tissue. The receptor set was obtained from a man over 45 with Merkel cell carcinoma.

The chain employs TRBV28 and TRBJ2-7; 9 bases match TRBD2. CDR1 is MDHEN, CDR2 SYDVKM, per germline. Losses at the gene ends were 1 base for V and 3 bases for J; bases not matched to a gene: 10. The CDR3 length is 17 residues. The CDR3 DNA sequence: TGTGCCAGCAGTTTATCCCCCCTGACTAGCGGTTTCTACGAGCAGTACTTC. It specifies CASSLSPLTSGFYEQYF.

V usage is TRBV9 and J usage is TRBJ1-1; D may be TRBD1 (5 bases). Germline V gene lookup returns CDR1 SGDLS and CDR2 YYNGEE. The ends were cut back, 3 bases at V and 4 bases at J, with 19 bases in the middle. The CDR3 covers 16 residues. The CDR3 loop is CASSGARATGSTEAFF. As DNA, the CDR3 is TGTGCCAGCAGCGGTGCCAGGGCCACGGGTAGCACTGAAGCTTTCTTT.

This clone has a single count. The J gene is TRBJ2-7, the V gene TRBV7-9; TRBD1 matches 8 bases. This CDR3 has 14 residues. Germline CDR1 reads SEHNR; CDR2 reads FQNEAQ (reference sequence). The V segment lost 6 bases and the J segment 6 bases; nucleotides outside the gene matches: 10. CDR3 amino acids: CASSMERQGFEQYF. Written as DNA, the CDR3 is TGTGCCAGCAGTATGGAGAGACAGGGGTTCGAGCAGTACTTC.

The chain joins TRBV19 to TRBJ2-1, with D possibly matching TRBD2 (5 bases). The V gene lost 3 bases and the J gene lost 10 bases, with 13 bases spanning the gap. CDR3 length: 13 amino acids. CDR1 is LNHDA and CDR2 is SQIVND in the germline V gene (reference sequence). This chain's CDR3 is CASSIIGSGEQFF. The CDR3 DNA reads as TGTGCCAGTAGTATTATAGGGTCGGGGGAGCAGTTCTTC.

The CDR3 DNA follows: TGCGCCAGCAGCTCCCTCTCTGGAAACACCATATATTTT. It is translated as CASSSLSGNTIYF. The V and J genes are TRBV5-1 and TRBJ1-3, with D hard to call. The CDR3 spans 13 residues. The V gene lost 3 bases and the J gene lost 0 bases, with 4 bases spanning the gap. CDR1 and CDR2 from the germline V gene are SGHRS and YFSETQ.

There are a few counts of this clone. J is TRBJ2-1 and V is TRBV7-3, with D possibly matching TRBD2 (5 bases). The CDR3 runs 13 residues. CDR1 is SGHTA and CDR2 is FQGTGA in the germline V gene. The ends were cut back, 4 bases at V and 9 bases at J, with 13 bases in the middle. The CDR3 DNA follows: TGTGCCAGCAGCTCCGGCGGGTGGGTTGAGCAGTTCTTC. Protein sequence: CASSSGGWVEQFF.

This rearrangement joins TRBV6-5 to TRBJ2-7; no definite D call. V lost 4 bases and J 3 bases, leaving 10 bases between the germline ends. The CDR3 loop spans 13 amino acids. CDR1 is MNHEY, CDR2 SVGAGI, per germline. The CDR3: CASSSQLNYEQYF. As DNA, the CDR3 is TGTGCCAGCAGTTCTCAGTTAAACTACGAGCAGTACTTC.

This clone has a single count. The chain links TRBV27 to TRBJ2-2; TRBD1 agrees at 7 bases. The CDR3 is made up of 16 amino acids. Losses at the gene ends were 3 bases for V and 2 bases for J; bases not matched to a gene: 6. Germline lookup yields CDR1 MNHEY and CDR2 SMNVEV (reference sequence). CDR3 sequence (DNA): TGTGCCAGCAGTTTGACCGGGACAGCAAACACCGGGGAGCTGTTTTTT. Translating gives CASSLTGTANTGELFF.

The chain couples TRBV7-9 to TRBJ2-5, with a weak D call TRBD2 (5 bases). This CDR3 spans 13 amino acids. Germline CDR1 reads SEHNR; CDR2 reads FQNEAQ (reference sequence). V lost 5 bases to trimming and J lost 4 bases, with 11 bases between them. This chain's CDR3 is CASSLLGLETQYF. The CDR3 coding sequence is TGTGCCAGCAGCCTCCTAGGACTAGAGACCCAGTACTTC.

The chain is built from TRBV4-3 and TRBJ1-1; possibly TRBD1 for D (5 bases). The V end lost 0 bases, the J end lost 1 base, and 9 bases lay between the germline ends. Germline-derived CDR1 and CDR2 are LGHNA and YSLEER. The CDR3 runs to 15 residues. For the CDR3, the DNA is TGCGCCAGCAGCCAAGAAAGGGGCTGGAACACTGAAGCTTTCTTT. Amino acid sequence: CASSQERGWNTEAFF.